The clone carrying this T cell receptor beta chain has ten or more counts. Its matching antigen is unknown. The germline gives CDR1 WNHNN, CDR2 SYGVQD (reference sequence). The CDR3 has 13 amino acids. Trimming took off 0 bases at V and 5 bases at J, with 7 bases between the two ends. RNA transcripts gave rise to amplified TCR beta CDR3 regions. Initially, a first-round RT-PCR of the TCR CDR3 employed the HTBI primer set. TCRdb re-called the multiplex PCR reads through MiXCR, storing one row per CDR3 protein. The data show approximately 710,000 distinct CDR3 sequences, with 17% seen just once and roughly a sixth held by the top ten. The data were taken from a study of T cells in Graves' hyperthyroidism and ophthalmopathy. Fresh 10 ml peripheral blood yielded PBMCs. Broader study findings: By a 13 V-J model, ophthalmopathy was set apart from stable hyperthyroidism. Most thyroid clonotypes with frequency above 0.001 were detected in blood.

The TCR comes from a man between 50 and 59 years old with Graves' hyperthyroidism. This sequence joins TRBV10-1 and TRBJ1-1; the D gene is possibly TRBD1 (6 bases). Sequencing used blood. In nucleotides, the CDR3 is TGCGCCAGCAGTGAGTCGAGGGGGACTGAAGCTTTCTTT. This sequence encodes CASSESRGTEAFF.